These 14 T cell receptor beta chains were sequenced from one sample in a study of blood T cell repertoires in COVID-19. Generated by immunoSEQ multiplex PCR, the TCRdb table keeps only in-frame clones and is missing some. The data contain 35,000 to 50,000 clones, around 80% of them seen just once; the ten biggest clones take up roughly a quarter. The sequenced material came from peripheral blood. Every receptor here comes from a man aged 80 or over with acute or convalescent COVID-19.

The rearrangement joins TRBV6-2 or TRBV6-3 to TRBJ2-5, with D perhaps TRBD1 (5 bases). Germline V CDR1 and CDR2: MNHEY, SVGEGT. The CDR3 sequence is 17 residues long. The V gene lost 2 bases and the J gene lost 9 bases, with 25 bases spanning the gap. CDR3 coding DNA: TGTGCCAGCAGTTACCTCCTTGGGCGGCTTACCCTAGGGGCCCAGTACTTC. It codes for CASSYLLGRLTLGAQYF.

The rearrangement links TRBV3-1 (or the pseudogene TRBV3-2) to TRBJ1-4, with D possibly being TRBD1 (5 bases). V was clipped by 0 bases and J by 7 bases, with 12 bases between them. Germline V gives CDR1 LGHDT, CDR2 YNNKEL (reference sequence). This CDR3 contains 15 residues. The CDR3 protein is CASSQDWGSGEKLFF. The CDR3, as DNA: TGTGCCAGCAGCCAAGATTGGGGCTCTGGTGAAAAACTGTTTTTT.

This clone has just one count. The chain employs TRBV14 and TRBJ2-1; 10 bases line up with TRBD2. This CDR3 has 15 amino acids. Germline loops: CDR1 SGHDN, CDR2 FVKESK. Trimming took 5 bases from V and 9 from J; bases not matched to a gene: 10. CDR3 nucleotides: TGTGCCAGCAGCAGACTAGCGGGTATACAGGGTGAGCAGTTCTTC. Translated: CASSRLAGIQGEQFF.

A remark on this clone: At one end the junction does not follow the germline gene, possibly because of a read error. The chain joins TRBV5-8 to TRBJ1-1; D unclear. CDR1 SGHTS and CDR2 YDEGEE come from the germline V gene. This CDR3 has 9 residues. CDR3 in DNA: TGTGCCAGCAGCTTTGCGTCTGATTTT. This sequence encodes CASSFASDF.

J is TRBJ2-7 and V is TRBV5-4; TRBD1 aligns across 8 bases. J lost 2 bases, V lost 3 bases, and 10 bases had no gene match. The CDR3 contains 16 residues. CDR1 is SGHNT and CDR2 is YYREEE in the germline V gene (reference sequence). The CDR3 DNA reads TGTGCCAGCAGCTCCCCCGGACAGGGAGTCGCCTACGAGCAGTACTTC. Encoded protein: CASSSPGQGVAYEQYF.

This clone turned up a few times. V is TRBV7-6 and J is TRBJ2-2, with TRBD2 matching over 10 bases. The V and J ends lost 1 base and 4 bases, in that order; junction bases with no gene match: 6. CDR1 is SGHVS and CDR2 is FNYEAQ in the germline V gene. The CDR3 covers 17 residues. Here the CDR3 DNA reads TGTGCCAGCAGCTTAGGAGCGGGGGGGCCGGGCACCGGGGAGCTGTTTTTT. Amino acids: CASSLGAGGPGTGELFF.

V gene TRBV4-2 combines with J gene TRBJ2-1, with TRBD2 matching 9 bases. This CDR3 comprises 18 residues. Germline values: CDR1 LGHNA, CDR2 YNFKEQ. The junction had 10 bases not matched to a gene; V was cut back by 4 bases and J by 0 bases. CDR3 nucleotide sequence: TGTGCCAGCAGCCCGGGGGTAGCGGGGGAGAGCTCCTACAATGAGCAGTTCTTC. This gives the protein CASSPGVAGESSYNEQFF.

The rearrangement uses TRBV30 and TRBJ2-5; 8 positions match TRBD2. The CDR3 has 14 amino acids. Trimming at V came to 1 base and at J to 7 bases, leaving 8 bases not matched to a gene. CDR1 is GTSNPN and CDR2 is SVGIG in the germline V gene (reference sequence). The CDR3 DNA sequence: TGTGCCTGGAGTGGGACTAGCTTTATGGGGACCCAGTACTTC. The encoded protein is CAWSGTSFMGTQYF.

The V and J genes are TRBV2 and TRBJ1-2; D remains unclear. V was trimmed by 6 bases and J by 6 bases, leaving 5 bases between them. There are 10 residues in the CDR3. Germline CDR1 and CDR2: SNHLY and FYNNEI. DNA for the CDR3: TGTGCCAGCAGCCCAAATGGCTACACCTTC. It encodes CASSPNGYTF.

This chain links TRBV24-1 with TRBJ2-1, with 9 bases that match TRBD1. The germline V gene encodes CDR1 KGHDR and CDR2 SFDVKD. V was clipped by 4 bases and J by 4 bases; unmatched bases: 7. CDR3 length equals 16 residues. CDR3 sequence (DNA): TGTGCCACCAGTGAATATACTGACAGGGGGTACAATGAGCAGTTCTTC. This gives the protein CATSEYTDRGYNEQFF.

The rearrangement uses TRBV29-1 and TRBJ2-3, with 12 bases that match TRBD2. Trimming took 6 bases from V and 5 from J; bases not matched to a gene: 6. CDR3 length: 14 residues. Per the germline V gene, CDR1 is SQVTM and CDR2 is ANQGSEA. DNA for the CDR3: TGCAGCGTAGCTAGCGGGAGGGCCGGAGATACGCAGTATTTT. As protein: CSVASGRAGDTQYF.

V is TRBV10-1 and J is TRBJ2-5, with 11 bases matching TRBD2. The trim removed 4 bases at V and 3 bases at J, leaving 4 bases unmatched. Looked up from germline, CDR1 is WNHNN and CDR2 is SYGVQD (reference sequence). CDR3 length equals 15 residues. This CDR3 is CASSALAGGEETQYF. The CDR3 DNA follows: TGCGCCAGCAGTGCTCTAGCGGGAGGAGAAGAGACCCAGTACTTC.

This clone was recorded once. V gene TRBV2 combines with J gene TRBJ1-4; D is uncertain. The length of the CDR3 is 13 residues. Between the trimmed V and J ends, which lost 5 bases and 8 bases, there was a span of 12 bases. CDR1 and CDR2 (germline): SNHLY, FYNNEI. CDR3 loop: CASSSRTGEKLFF. Here the CDR3 DNA reads TGTGCCAGCAGTTCTCGGACGGGGGAAAAACTGTTTTTT.

The chain employs TRBV5-1 and TRBJ2-7, with 12 positions matching TRBD2. CDR1 SGHRS and CDR2 YFSETQ come from the germline V gene. V shed 4 bases, J shed 2 bases, and the junction held 7 bases outside the gene matches. This CDR3 region has 16 residues. DNA of the CDR3: TGCGCCAGCAGCGGTCTAGCGGGGGGGCCAACCTACGAGCAGTACTTC. Residues: CASSGLAGGPTYEQYF.